This is a list of T cell receptor beta chains from one sample in a study of blood T cell repertoires in COVID-19. Profiling relied on immunoSEQ multiplex PCR, and the TCRdb table lists in-frame clones only, not all of them. The data hold around 250,000 clones, with approximately 91% observed a single time. The sample taken for sequencing was PBMCs or T cells enriched from blood (not recorded which). Receptor source: a human donor in a cohort exposed to, infected with or recovered from COVID-19 (not recorded which). The donor label of this sample is uncertain. The CDR3 runs from the conserved cysteine through the conserved F or W. The order of the fields is D gene, J gene, V gene, clone size, CDR3 length, CDR3 protein, CDR3 DNA. A D gene is named only where the DNA matches it firmly. The listing skips clone size in some rows; elsewhere it reads once, few, many or a size class.

NA TRBJ1-2 TRBV19 once 14 CASSMDSQSYGYTF TGTGCCAGTAGTATGGACAGTCAATCCTATGGCTACACCTTC
TRBD1 TRBJ1-5 TRBV24-1 NA 14 CATSDNRGHQPQHF TGTGCCACCAGTGATAACAGGGGGCATCAGCCCCAGCATTTT
TRBD1 TRBJ1-1 TRBV27 NA 14 CASSLDRGRTEAFF TGTGCCAGCAGCTTGGACAGGGGAAGGACTGAAGCTTTCTTT
NA TRBJ1-4 TRBV30 NA 13 CAWREGANEKLFF TGTGCCTGGAGGGAAGGGGCGAATGAAAAACTGTTTTTT
NA TRBJ2-6 TRBV27 NA 15 CASRQSGAGANVLTF TGTGCCAGCAGACAATCGGGGGCTGGGGCCAACGTCCTGACTTTC
TRBD2 TRBJ2-7 TRBV7-9 NA 19 CASSLGSTSGGRLPYEQYF TGTGCCAGCAGCTTAGGTTCAACTAGCGGGGGCCGCCTACCTTACGAGCAGTACTTC
TRBD2 TRBJ2-2 TRBV5-8 NA 19 CASSLVGTSGGTNTGELFF TGTGCCAGCAGCTTGGTGGGGACTAGCGGGGGGACTAACACCGGGGAGCTGTTTTTT
NA TRBJ2-7 TRBV4-1 NA 14 CASSQPGSSYEQYF TGCGCCAGCAGCCAACCAGGGTCGTCCTACGAGCAGTACTTC
NA TRBJ1-4 TRBV7-2 NA 13 CASSLRLLEKLFF TGTGCCAGCAGCTTACGTCTGTTGGAAAAACTGTTTTTT
TRBD2 TRBJ2-7 TRBV4-3 NA 19 CASSQEDLAGGSPDYEQYF TGCGCCAGCAGCCAAGAAGATCTAGCGGGGGGGAGCCCCGACTACGAGCAGTACTTC
NA TRBJ2-6 TRBV9 NA 14 CASSKSAGANVLTF TGTGCCAGCAGCAAATCCGCTGGGGCCAACGTCCTGACTTTC
TRBD1 TRBJ2-7 TRBV28 few 15 CASSGPGQASYEQYF TGTGCCAGCAGCGGACCGGGACAGGCCTCCTACGAGCAGTACTTC
TRBD1 TRBJ2-7 TRBV9 once 17 CASSAALGQGGPYEQYF TGTGCCAGCAGCGCGGCCCTAGGACAGGGCGGCCCCTACGAGCAGTACTTC
NA TRBJ1-3 TRBV29-1 NA 14 CSAGSGIAGNTIYF TGCAGCGCCGGCTCCGGGATTGCTGGAAACACCATATATTTT
TRBD1 TRBJ1-1 TRBV5-6 few 14 CASSSGQGWAEAFF TGTGCCAGCAGCTCGGGACAGGGGTGGGCTGAAGCTTTCTTT
TRBD1 TRBJ1-6 TRBV19 few 15 CASSPQGSDNSPLHF TGTGCCAGTAGTCCACAGGGGTCGGATAATTCACCCCTCCACTTT
NA TRBJ1-4 TRBV5-1 few 14 CASSLQGSNEKLFF TGCGCCAGCAGCTTGCAGGGATCAAATGAAAAACTGTTTTTT
TRBD1 TRBJ1-4 TRBV5-4 NA 17 CASSPGTGRGGEEKLFF TGTGCCAGCAGCCCCGGGACAGGGAGGGGGGGCGAAGAAAAACTGTTTTTT
TRBD2 TRBJ2-5 TRBV7-8 once 17 CASSATRWAGGGETQYF TGTGCCAGCAGCGCGACCCGCTGGGCGGGGGGCGGGGAGACCCAGTACTTC
NA TRBJ1-1 TRBV3-1/TRBV3-2 NA 15 CASSQGGIGKTEAFF TGTGCCAGCAGCCAAGGGGGAATCGGGAAGACTGAAGCTTTCTTT
TRBD1 TRBJ1-6 TRBV5-4 NA 17 CASSLVGQGPYNSPLHF TGTGCCAGCAGCTTGGTCGGACAGGGGCCCTATAATTCACCCCTCCACTTT
NA TRBJ1-1 TRBV10-3 few 12 CAISDRGTEAFF TGTGCCATCAGTGACAGGGGCACTGAAGCTTTCTTT
NA TRBJ1-5 TRBV30 NA 15 CAWSVAQALNQPQHF TGTGCCTGGAGTGTAGCACAGGCACTAAATCAGCCCCAGCATTTT
NA TRBJ1-4 TRBV25-1 NA 13 CASGGPTNEKLFF TGTGCCAGCGGGGGCCCAACTAATGAAAAACTGTTTTTT
TRBD1 TRBJ2-7 TRBV4-3 NA 17 CASSQDRGQGSSYEQYF TGCGCCAGCAGCCAAGATCGCGGACAGGGAAGCTCCTACGAGCAGTACTTC